This T cell receptor beta chain was identified in a study of blood T cell repertoires in COVID-19. Study-level information: The United States, Italy and Spain supplied acute and convalescent COVID-19 samples. PBMCs, B-cell-depleted T cells, or T cells were the source of the cDNA or gDNA that made up the material.

This clone was found a few times. In the original processing: Amplified reference gene primers provided the basis for estimating nucleated cell counts. The table came from immunoSEQ multiplex PCR; TCRdb's copy has only in-frame clones and leaves some out. V and J calls and clone size are as listed in that table; D and trimming were resolved from the DNA. The sample carries about 87,000 clones, around 88% recorded once. CDR1 KGHDR and CDR2 SFDVKD come from the germline V gene. Trimming removed 3 bases at V and 1 base at J, with 16 bases between. The CDR3 covers 17 residues. The J gene is TRBJ2-3, the V gene TRBV24-1, with D maybe TRBD2 (6 bases). Sequencing was done on a sample of peripheral blood. The clonotype comes from a woman between 55 and 75 years old with acute or convalescent COVID-19. The CDR3 DNA reads as TGTGCCACCAGTGATAACGAACCGGGGGTAGGCACAGATACGCAGTATTTT. Residues: CATSDNEPGVGTDTQYF.